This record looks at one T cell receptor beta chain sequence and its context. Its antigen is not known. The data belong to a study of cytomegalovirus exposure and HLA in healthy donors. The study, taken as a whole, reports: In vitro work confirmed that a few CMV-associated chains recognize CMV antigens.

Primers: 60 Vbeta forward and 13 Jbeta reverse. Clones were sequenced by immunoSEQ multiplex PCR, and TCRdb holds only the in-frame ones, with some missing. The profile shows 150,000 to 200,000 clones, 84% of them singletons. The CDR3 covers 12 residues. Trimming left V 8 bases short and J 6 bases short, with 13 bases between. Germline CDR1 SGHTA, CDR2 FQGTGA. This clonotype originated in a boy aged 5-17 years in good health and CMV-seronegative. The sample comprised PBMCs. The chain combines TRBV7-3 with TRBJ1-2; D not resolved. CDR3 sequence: CASGPTPDGYTF. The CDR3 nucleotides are TGTGCCAGCGGGCCGACCCCGGATGGCTACACCTTC.